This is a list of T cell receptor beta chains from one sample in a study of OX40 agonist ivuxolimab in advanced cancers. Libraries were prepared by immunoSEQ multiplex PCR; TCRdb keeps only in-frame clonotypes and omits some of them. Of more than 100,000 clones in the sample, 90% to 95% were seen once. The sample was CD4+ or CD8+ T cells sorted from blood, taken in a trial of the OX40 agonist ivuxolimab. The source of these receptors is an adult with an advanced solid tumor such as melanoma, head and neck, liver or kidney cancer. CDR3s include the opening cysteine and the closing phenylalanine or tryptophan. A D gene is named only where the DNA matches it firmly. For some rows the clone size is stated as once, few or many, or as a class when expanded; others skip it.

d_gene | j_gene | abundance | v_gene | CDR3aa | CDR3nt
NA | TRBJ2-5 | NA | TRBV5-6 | CASSLGRGIEETQYF | TGTGCCAGCAGCTTGGGGAGGGGGATTGAGGAGACCCAGTACTTC
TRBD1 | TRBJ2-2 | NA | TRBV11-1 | CASSFDRVPGELFF | TGTGCCAGCAGCTTCGACAGGGTCCCCGGGGAGCTGTTTTTT
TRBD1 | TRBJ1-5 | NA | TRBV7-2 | CASSTWTGINQPQHF | TGTGCCAGCAGCACTTGGACAGGGATCAATCAGCCCCAGCATTTT
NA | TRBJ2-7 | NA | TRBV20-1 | CSASGTYEQYF | TGCAGTGCTAGCGGGACCTACGAGCAGTACTTC
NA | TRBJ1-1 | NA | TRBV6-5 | CASIQGGIGTEAFF | TGTGCCAGCATCCAAGGGGGTATTGGCACTGAAGCTTTCTTT
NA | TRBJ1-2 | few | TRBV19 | CASSISGNYGYTF | TGTGCCAGTAGTATCTCAGGGAACTATGGCTACACCTTC
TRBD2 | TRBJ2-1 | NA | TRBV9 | CASSPSGGLAIYEQFF | TGTGCCAGCAGCCCCAGTGGGGGACTAGCGATATATGAGCAGTTCTTC
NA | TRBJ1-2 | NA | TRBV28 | CASRGSWPPAYTF | TGTGCCAGCAGGGGGTCATGGCCTCCGGCCTACACCTTC
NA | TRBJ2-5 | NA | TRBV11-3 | CAGSAGGRPSETQYF | TGTGCCGGCAGCGCCGGGGGTCGGCCGTCCGAGACCCAGTACTTC
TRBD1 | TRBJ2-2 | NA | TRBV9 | CASSVGSGGVNTGELFF | TGTGCCAGCAGCGTAGGATCAGGGGGCGTGAACACCGGGGAGCTGTTTTTT
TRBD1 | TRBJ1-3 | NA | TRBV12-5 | CASGPPGRGRAGNTIYF | TGTGCTAGTGGGCCCCCGGGCAGGGGGCGAGCTGGAAACACCATATATTTT
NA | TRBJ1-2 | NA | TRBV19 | CASSNELYGYTF | TGTGCCAGTAGTAACGAGCTCTATGGCTACACCTTC
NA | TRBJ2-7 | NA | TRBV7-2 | CASSLASPTSYEQYF | TGTGCCAGCAGCTTGGCCAGTCCGACATCCTACGAGCAGTACTTC
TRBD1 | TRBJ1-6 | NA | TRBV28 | CASISSGTGGSSYNSPLHF | TGTGCCAGCATCTCAAGCGGGACAGGGGGGAGCTCCTATAATTCACCCCTCCACTTT
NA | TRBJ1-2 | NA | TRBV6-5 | CASSYTQGPLAF | TGTGCCAGCAGTTATACGCAGGGGCCTCTCGCCTTC
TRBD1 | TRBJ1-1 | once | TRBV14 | CASSLRTGVGDTEAFF | TGTGCCAGCAGCCTTCGGACAGGGGTTGGGGACACTGAAGCTTTCTTT
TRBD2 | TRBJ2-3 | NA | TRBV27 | CASSPRTSGTVDTQYF | TGTGCCAGCAGTCCGAGGACTAGCGGGACGGTAGATACGCAGTATTTT
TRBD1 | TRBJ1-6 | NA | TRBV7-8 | CASSFDRGSPNSPLHF | TGTGCCAGCAGCTTTGACAGGGGGTCCCCTAATTCACCCCTCCACTTT
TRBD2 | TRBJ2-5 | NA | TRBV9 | CASSFGLADYQETQYF | TGTGCCAGCAGCTTCGGACTAGCGGATTACCAAGAGACCCAGTACTTC
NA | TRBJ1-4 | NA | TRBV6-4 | CASGQSINEKLFF | TGTGCCAGCGGACAGTCGATTAATGAAAAACTGTTTTTT
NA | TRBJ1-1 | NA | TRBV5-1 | CASRIRTGLNTEAFF | TGCGCCAGCAGGATTCGAACAGGGTTGAACACTGAAGCTTTCTTT
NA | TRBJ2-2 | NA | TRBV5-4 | CASSFLAGELFF | TGTGCCAGCAGCTTTCTTGCCGGGGAGCTGTTTTTT
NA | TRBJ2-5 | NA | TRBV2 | CASGTNGVVTQYF | TGTGCCAGTGGGACAAACGGGGTTGTGACCCAGTACTTC
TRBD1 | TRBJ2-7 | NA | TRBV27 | CASTLQGARDHEQYF | TGTGCCAGCACCCTCCAGGGGGCCCGTGACCACGAGCAGTACTTC
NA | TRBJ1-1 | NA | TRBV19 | CASSIGRNTEAFF | TGTGCCAGTAGTATTGGCAGAAACACTGAAGCTTTCTTT
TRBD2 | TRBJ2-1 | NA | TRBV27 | CASSLPVAGGRNEQFF | TGTGCCAGCAGTTTACCAGTAGCGGGGGGGAGGAATGAGCAGTTCTTC
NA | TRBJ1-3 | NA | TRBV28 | CASSLSPGGNTIYF | TGTGCCAGCAGTTTATCCCCAGGCGGAAACACCATATATTTT
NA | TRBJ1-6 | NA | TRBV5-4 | CASSFRPDWSRNSPLHF | TGTGCCAGCAGCTTCCGGCCAGATTGGTCCCGGAATTCACCCCTCCACTTT
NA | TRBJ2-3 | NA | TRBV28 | CASSFPPSTDTQYF | TGTGCCAGCAGTTTTCCCCCATCCACAGATACGCAGTATTTT
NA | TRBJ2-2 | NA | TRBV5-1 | CASSLGLGWQAGELFF | TGCGCCAGCAGCTTGGGGCTCGGATGGCAGGCCGGGGAGCTGTTTTTT
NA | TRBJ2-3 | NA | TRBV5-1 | CASSLVGADTQYF | TGCGCCAGCAGCTTGGTTGGGGCCGATACGCAGTATTTT
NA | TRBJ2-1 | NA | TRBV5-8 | CASSLRAPNSYNEQFF | TGTGCCAGCAGCTTGCGTGCCCCGAACTCCTACAATGAGCAGTTCTTC
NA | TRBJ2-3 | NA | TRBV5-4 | CASSRKDTGTDTQYF | TGTGCCAGCAGCCGAAAGGACACTGGCACAGATACGCAGTATTTT
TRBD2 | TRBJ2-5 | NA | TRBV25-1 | CASSPAGGGETQYF | TGTGCCAGCAGCCCCGCGGGGGGAGGGGAGACCCAGTACTTC
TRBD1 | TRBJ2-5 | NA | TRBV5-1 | CASSLTGAQETQYF | TGCGCCAGCAGCTTAACAGGGGCCCAAGAGACCCAGTACTTC
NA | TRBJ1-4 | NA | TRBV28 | CAADRFVCEKLFF | TGTGCCGCCGACAGGTTCGTGTGCGAAAAACTGTTTTTT
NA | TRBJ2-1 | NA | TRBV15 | CATSRARASNNEQFF | TGTGCCACCAGCAGAGCCAGGGCTTCAAACAATGAGCAGTTCTTC
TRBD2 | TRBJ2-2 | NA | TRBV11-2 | CASSLASGSIGELFF | TGTGCCAGCAGCTTAGCTAGCGGGAGCATCGGGGAGCTGTTTTTT
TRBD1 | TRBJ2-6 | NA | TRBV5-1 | CASSTPGQLVDVLTF | TGCGCCAGCAGCACCCCGGGACAGCTCGTTGACGTCCTGACTTTC
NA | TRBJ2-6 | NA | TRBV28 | CASHTPSGANVLTF | TGTGCCAGCCATACCCCTTCTGGGGCCAACGTCCTGACTTTC
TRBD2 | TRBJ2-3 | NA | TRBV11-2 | CASSTTRASGIGTQYF | TGTGCCAGCAGCACCACCCGAGCTAGCGGGATTGGTACGCAGTATTTT
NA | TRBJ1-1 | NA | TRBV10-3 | CASKGGAISTEAFF | TGTGCCTCGAAGGGGGGGGCGATCAGCACTGAAGCTTTCTTT
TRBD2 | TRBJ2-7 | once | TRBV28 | CGVGRALFEQYF | TGTGGCGTCGGGAGGGCCCTTTTCGAGCAGTACTTC
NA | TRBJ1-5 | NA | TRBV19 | CASRPDRSNQPQHF | TGTGCCAGTAGGCCCGACAGGAGCAATCAGCCCCAGCATTTT
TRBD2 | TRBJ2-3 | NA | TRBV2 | CASSDGGLREFLDTQYF | TGTGCCAGCAGTGACGGGGGATTGCGGGAGTTCTTAGATACGCAGTATTTT
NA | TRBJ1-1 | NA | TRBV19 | CASTEPSARGGNTEAFF | TGTGCCAGTACCGAACCCTCCGCGAGGGGTGGAAACACTGAAGCTTTCTTT
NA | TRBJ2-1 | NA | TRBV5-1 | CASSPEQGGWVHNEQFF | TGCGCCAGCAGCCCTGAACAAGGTGGATGGGTACACAATGAGCAGTTCTTC
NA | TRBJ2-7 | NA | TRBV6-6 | CASTAAGGTGVYEQYF | TGTGCCAGCACTGCGGCGGGGGGGACAGGGGTCTACGAGCAGTACTTC
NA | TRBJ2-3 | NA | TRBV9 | CASSVRGETDTQYF | TGTGCCAGCAGCGTCAGGGGAGAGACAGATACGCAGTATTTT
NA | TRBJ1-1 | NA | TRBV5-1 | CASSLNTGKNTEAFF | TGCGCCAGCAGCTTGAATACAGGGAAGAACACTGAAGCTTTCTTT
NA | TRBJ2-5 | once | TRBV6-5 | CASSYTRELETQYF | TGTGCCAGCAGTTACACGAGAGAGTTGGAGACCCAGTACTTC
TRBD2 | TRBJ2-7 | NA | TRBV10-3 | CATRTSGSVGGYEQYF | TGTGCCACTAGGACTAGCGGGAGCGTGGGGGGCTACGAGCAGTACTTC
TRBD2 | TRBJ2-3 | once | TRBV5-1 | CASSLAGGPDTQYF | TGCGCCAGCAGCTTAGCGGGAGGGCCAGATACGCAGTATTTT
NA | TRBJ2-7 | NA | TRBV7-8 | CASSLPYEQYF | TGTGCCAGCAGCTTACCGTACGAGCAGTACTTC
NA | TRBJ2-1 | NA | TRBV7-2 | CASSLHGTLDDGEQFF | TGTGCCAGCAGTTTACACGGGACACTCGATGACGGTGAGCAGTTCTTC